Listed here are 4 T cell receptor beta chains from one sample, sequenced in a study of shared clonotypes between healthy human individuals (dated by TCRdb to 2018 to 2021). The library was made by the immunoSEQ multiplex PCR assay. This is the immuneACCESS table as TCRdb keeps it, with only in-frame sequences that have V and J called. A part of the clones is gone; compared with another copy, unresolved V genes explain less than half, and the rest is unexplained. The sample table holds roughly 2.1 million clones, of which about 92% were seen once. Around 1.7% of the sample rests with the top ten. CD8 naive samples were CD45RO-negative cells positively selected for CCR7, giving a CD45RA+CCR7+ population that excluded TemRA cells. Sequenced material: naive CD8+ T cells from PBMCs. Sample cell subset or site, as interpreted from the label and publication: CD45RA+CCR7+. These receptors all come from a man between 18 and 35 years old in good health. Some clones in this sample may be carry-over from other donors' samples.

This sequence joins TRBV10-2 and TRBJ2-1; no definite D call. Germline V gene data show CDR1 as WSHSY and CDR2 as SAAADI. Trimming pared 4 bases from V and 0 bases from J, leaving 10 bases between. The CDR3 runs 15 residues. The CDR3 bases are TGCGCCAGCAGTGTAAGCCGGAGCTCCTACAATGAGCAGTTCTTC. Protein sequence: CASSVSRSSYNEQFF.

The DNA of the CDR3 is TGTGCCAGCAGTGCTCGAGACAGGGGGCACACCGGGGAGCTGTTTTTT. This encodes CASSARDRGHTGELFF. The V call is TRBV2, the J call TRBJ2-2; 10 bases map to TRBD1. Germline CDR1 and CDR2: SNHLY and FYNNEI. This CDR3 is 16 amino acids long. V lost 4 bases and J lost 3; bases outside the gene matches: 5.

This chain joins TRBV11-2 and TRBJ1-1, with 7 bases fitting TRBD1. There are 15 residues in the CDR3. Germline V lookup: CDR1 SGHAT, CDR2 FQNNGV. The V gene end was trimmed by 4 bases and the J gene end by 0 bases; junction bases not matched to a gene: 5. As DNA, the CDR3 is TGTGCCAGCAGCTCCAGACAGGGAATGAACACTGAAGCTTTCTTT. Residues: CASSSRQGMNTEAFF. Full variable domain (rest looked up from reference TRBV11-2 and TRBJ1-1): EAGVAQSPRYKIIEKRQSVAFWCNPISGHATLYWYQQILGQGPKLLIQFQNNGVVDDSQLPKDRFSAERLKGVDSTLKIQPAKLEDSAVYLCASSSRQGMNTEAFFGQGTRLTVV.

The J gene is TRBJ2-7, the V gene TRBV19; no definite D call. The V end lost 5 bases, the J end lost 2 bases, and 10 bases lay between the germline ends. The CDR3 is 13 residues long. The germline V gene has CDR1 LNHDA and CDR2 SQIVND (reference sequence). This CDR3 is CASSPDTAYEQYF. The CDR3 DNA is TGTGCCAGTAGTCCAGACACAGCCTACGAGCAGTACTTC. The full variable domain, with the rest looked up from reference TRBV19 and TRBJ2-7, is DGGITQSPKYLFRKEGQNVTLSCEQNLNHDAMYWYRQDPGQGLRLIYYSQIVNDFQKGDIAEGYSVSREKKESFPLTVTSAQKNPTAFYLCASSPDTAYEQYFGPGTRLTVT.